The source of this T cell receptor (beta chain) is a study of T cells in Graves' hyperthyroidism and ophthalmopathy. Study background: Any treatment followed the collection of peripheral blood at initial diagnosis. Whole-study results and caveats: Blood also showed most of the thyroid clonotypes that were expanded above 0.001. A median approximately 6.8 months before onset, the model predicted ophthalmopathy.

The junction had 5 bases not matched to a gene; V was cut back by 0 bases and J by 2 bases. This CDR3 contains 15 residues. The germline CDR1 and CDR2 sequences are SGHRS and YFSETQ. This clonotype was picked up many times. The target antigen is unknown. Amplification of TCR beta CDR3 regions was performed using RNA transcripts as template. TCR CDR3 underwent first-round RT-PCR with the HTBI primer set. TCRdb re-called the multiplex PCR reads through MiXCR, storing one row per CDR3 protein. The table records about 350,000 distinct CDR3 sequences, 15% to 20% of them present only once. Diagnosing involved the use of clinical symptoms, serum thyroxine and TRAb, thyroid ultrasound and orbital computed tomography.

The sequence was obtained from a middle-aged woman with Graves' ophthalmopathy. Sequencing was performed on blood. V usage is TRBV5-1 and J usage is TRBJ2-7; 7 positions agree with TRBD1. This CDR3 is CASSLGNRGPYEQYF. DNA for the CDR3: TGCGCCAGCAGCTTGGGTAACAGGGGCCCCTACGAGCAGTACTTC. The entire variable domain, with the rest obtained from reference TRBV5-1 and TRBJ2-7, is as follows: KAGVTQTPRYLIKTRGQQVTLSCSPISGHRSVSWYQQTPGQGLQFLFEYFSETQRNKGNFPGRFSGRQFSNSRSEMNVSTLELGDSALYLCASSLGNRGPYEQYFGPGTRLTVT.